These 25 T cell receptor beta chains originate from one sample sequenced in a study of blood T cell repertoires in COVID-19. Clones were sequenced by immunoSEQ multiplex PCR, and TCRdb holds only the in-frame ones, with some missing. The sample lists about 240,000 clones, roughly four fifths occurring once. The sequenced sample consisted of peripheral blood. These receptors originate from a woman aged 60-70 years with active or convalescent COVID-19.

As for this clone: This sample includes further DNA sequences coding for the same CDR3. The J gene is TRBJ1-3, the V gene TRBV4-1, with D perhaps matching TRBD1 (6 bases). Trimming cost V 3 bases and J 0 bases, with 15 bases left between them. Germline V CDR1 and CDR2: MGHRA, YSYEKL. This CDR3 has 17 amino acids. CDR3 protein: CASSQGHLGGSGNTIYF. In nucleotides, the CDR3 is TGCGCCAGCAGCCAGGGCCATCTAGGGGGCTCTGGAAACACCATATATTTT.

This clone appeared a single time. CDR3 sequence (DNA): TGTGCCAGCAGCTTGGGGCCCCGGGGGAGCACCGGGGAGCTGTTTTTT. This gives the protein CASSLGPRGSTGELFF. The chain links TRBV5-6 to TRBJ2-2; tentative D call: TRBD2 (6 bases). In germline, CDR1 is SGHDT, CDR2 YYEEEE. V lost 0 bases and J 4 bases, leaving 13 bases between the germline ends. CDR3 length equals 16 residues.

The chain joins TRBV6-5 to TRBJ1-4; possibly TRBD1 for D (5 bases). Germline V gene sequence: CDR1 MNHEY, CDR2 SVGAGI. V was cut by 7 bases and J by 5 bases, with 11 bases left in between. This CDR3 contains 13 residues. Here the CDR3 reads CASKRQPNEKLFF. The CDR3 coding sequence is TGTGCCAGCAAAAGACAGCCGAATGAAAAACTGTTTTTT.

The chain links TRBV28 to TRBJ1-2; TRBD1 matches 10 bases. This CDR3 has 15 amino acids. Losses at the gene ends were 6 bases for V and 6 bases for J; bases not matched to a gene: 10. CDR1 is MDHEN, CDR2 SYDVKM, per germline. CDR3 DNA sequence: TGTGCCAGCAGCCTCCGGGACAGGGGAGGTAATGGCTACACCTTC. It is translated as CASSLRDRGGNGYTF.

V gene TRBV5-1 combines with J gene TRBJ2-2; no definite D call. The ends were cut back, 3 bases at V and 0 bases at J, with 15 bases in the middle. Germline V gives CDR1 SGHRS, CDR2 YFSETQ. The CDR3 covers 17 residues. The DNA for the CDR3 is TGCGCCAGCAGCTATGGCGTGGGCGTCGCGAACACCGGGGAGCTGTTTTTT. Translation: CASSYGVGVANTGELFF.

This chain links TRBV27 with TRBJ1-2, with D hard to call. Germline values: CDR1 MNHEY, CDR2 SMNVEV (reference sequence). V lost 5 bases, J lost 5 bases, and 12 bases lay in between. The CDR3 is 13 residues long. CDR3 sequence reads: CASSLGSSYGYTF. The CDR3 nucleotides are TGTGCCAGCAGTCTAGGCAGCTCGTATGGCTACACCTTC.

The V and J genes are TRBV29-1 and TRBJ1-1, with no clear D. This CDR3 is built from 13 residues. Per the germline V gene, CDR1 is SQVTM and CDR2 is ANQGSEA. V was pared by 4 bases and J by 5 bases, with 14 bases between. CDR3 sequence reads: CSVGPQTGTEAFF. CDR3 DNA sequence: TGCAGCGTTGGTCCCCAAACGGGGACTGAAGCTTTCTTT. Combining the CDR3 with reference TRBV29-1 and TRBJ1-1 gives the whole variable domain SAVISQKPSRDICQRGTSLTIQCQVDSQVTMMFWYRQQPGQSLTLIATANQGSEATYESGFVIDKFPISRPNLTFSTLTVSNMSPEDSSIYLCSVGPQTGTEAFFGQGTRLTVV.

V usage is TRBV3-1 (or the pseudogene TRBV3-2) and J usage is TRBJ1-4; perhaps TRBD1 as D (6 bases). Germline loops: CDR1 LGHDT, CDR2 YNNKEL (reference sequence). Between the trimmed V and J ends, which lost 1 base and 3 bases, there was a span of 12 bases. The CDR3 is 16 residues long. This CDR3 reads CASSQAVRGANEKLFF. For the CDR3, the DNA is TGTGCCAGCAGCCAAGCGGTCAGGGGAGCTAATGAAAAACTGTTTTTT.

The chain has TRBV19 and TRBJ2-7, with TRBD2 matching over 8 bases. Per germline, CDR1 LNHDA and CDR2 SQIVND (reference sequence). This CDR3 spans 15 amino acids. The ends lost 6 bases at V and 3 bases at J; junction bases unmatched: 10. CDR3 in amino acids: CASSLGGGPYYEQYF. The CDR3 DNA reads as TGTGCCAGTAGCCTAGGCGGGGGGCCTTACTACGAGCAGTACTTC.

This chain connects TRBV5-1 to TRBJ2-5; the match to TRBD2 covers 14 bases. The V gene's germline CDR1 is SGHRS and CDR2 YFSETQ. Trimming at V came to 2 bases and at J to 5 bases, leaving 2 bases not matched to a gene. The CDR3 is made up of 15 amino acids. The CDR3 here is CASSFGLAGGETQYF. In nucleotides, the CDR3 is TGCGCCAGCAGCTTTGGACTAGCGGGGGGTGAGACCCAGTACTTC.

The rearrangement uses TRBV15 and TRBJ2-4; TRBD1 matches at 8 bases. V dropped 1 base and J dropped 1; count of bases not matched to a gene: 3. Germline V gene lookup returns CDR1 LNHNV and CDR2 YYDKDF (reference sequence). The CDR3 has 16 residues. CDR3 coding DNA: TGTGCCACCAGCAGAGCAGGGGGCCTGGCCAAAAACATTCAGTACTTC. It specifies CATSRAGGLAKNIQYF.

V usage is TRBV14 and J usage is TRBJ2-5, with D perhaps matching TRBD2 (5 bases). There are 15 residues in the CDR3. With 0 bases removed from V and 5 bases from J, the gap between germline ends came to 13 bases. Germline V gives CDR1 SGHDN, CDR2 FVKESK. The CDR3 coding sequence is TGTGCCAGCAGCCAAGATCTAGCACGGGTTGAGACCCAGTACTTC. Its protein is CASSQDLARVETQYF. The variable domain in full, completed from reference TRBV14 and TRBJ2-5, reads EAGVTQFPSHSVIEKGQTVTLRCDPISGHDNLYWYRRVMGKEIKFLLHFVKESKQDESGMPNNRFLAERTGGTYSTLKVQPAELEDSGVYFCASSQDLARVETQYFGPGTRLLVL.

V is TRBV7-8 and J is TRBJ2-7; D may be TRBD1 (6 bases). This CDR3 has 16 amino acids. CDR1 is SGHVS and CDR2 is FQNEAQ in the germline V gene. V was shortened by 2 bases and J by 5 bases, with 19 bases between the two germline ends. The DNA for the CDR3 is TGTGCCAGCAGCTTACCCAGCCCCCCCAGGGGAGACGAGCAGTACTTC. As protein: CASSLPSPPRGDEQYF. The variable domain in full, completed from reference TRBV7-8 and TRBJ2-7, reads GAGVSQSPRYKVAKRGQDVALRCDPISGHVSLFWYQQALGQGPEFLTYFQNEAQLDKSGLPSDRFFAERPEGSVSTLKIQRTQQEDSAVYLCASSLPSPPRGDEQYFGPGTRLTVT.

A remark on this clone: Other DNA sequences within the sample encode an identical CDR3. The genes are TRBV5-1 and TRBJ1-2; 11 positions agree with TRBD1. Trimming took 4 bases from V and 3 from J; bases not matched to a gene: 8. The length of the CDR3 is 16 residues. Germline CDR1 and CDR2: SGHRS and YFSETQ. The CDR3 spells CASSLGQGALDYGYTF. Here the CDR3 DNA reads TGCGCCAGCAGCCTCGGACAGGGGGCGCTTGACTATGGCTACACCTTC.

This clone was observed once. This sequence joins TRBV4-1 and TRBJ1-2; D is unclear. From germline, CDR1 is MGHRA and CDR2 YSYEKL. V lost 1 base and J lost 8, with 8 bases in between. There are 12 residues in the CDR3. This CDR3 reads CASSQAGGGYTF. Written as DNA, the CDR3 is TGCGCCAGCAGCCAAGCAGGTGGGGGCTACACCTTC.

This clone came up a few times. The CDR3 DNA is TGTGCCAGTAGTCCCCGGCGGGGCAGCTACAATGAGCAGTTCTTC. It is translated as CASSPRRGSYNEQFF. J is TRBJ2-1 and V is TRBV19; D is possibly TRBD2 (6 bases). The CDR3 totals 15 residues. Germline V lookup: CDR1 LNHDA, CDR2 SQIVND (reference sequence). V shed 5 bases and J shed 3 bases, with 14 bases lying between them. The variable domain in full, with the rest retrieved from reference TRBV19 and TRBJ2-1, is DGGITQSPKYLFRKEGQNVTLSCEQNLNHDAMYWYRQDPGQGLRLIYYSQIVNDFQKGDIAEGYSVSREKKESFPLTVTSAQKNPTAFYLCASSPRRGSYNEQFFGPGTRLTVL.

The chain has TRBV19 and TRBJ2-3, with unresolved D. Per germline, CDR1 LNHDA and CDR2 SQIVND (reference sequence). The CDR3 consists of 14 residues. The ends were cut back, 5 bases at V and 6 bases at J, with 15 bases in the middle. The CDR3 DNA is TGTGCCAGTAGTTCCCCGAAAGCGCGGGATACGCAGTATTTT. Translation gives CASSSPKARDTQYF.

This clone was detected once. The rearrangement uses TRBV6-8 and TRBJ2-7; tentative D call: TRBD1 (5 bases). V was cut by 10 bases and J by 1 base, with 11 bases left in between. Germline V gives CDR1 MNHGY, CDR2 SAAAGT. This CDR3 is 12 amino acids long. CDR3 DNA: TGTGCCACCCGACAGATATCCTACGAGCAGTACTTC. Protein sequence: CATRQISYEQYF.

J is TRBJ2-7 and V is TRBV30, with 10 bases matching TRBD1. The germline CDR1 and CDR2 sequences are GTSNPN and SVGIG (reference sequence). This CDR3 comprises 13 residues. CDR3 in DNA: TGTGCATGCCCCCGACAGGGGGCTAGCGAGCAGTACTTC. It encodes CACPRQGASEQYF.

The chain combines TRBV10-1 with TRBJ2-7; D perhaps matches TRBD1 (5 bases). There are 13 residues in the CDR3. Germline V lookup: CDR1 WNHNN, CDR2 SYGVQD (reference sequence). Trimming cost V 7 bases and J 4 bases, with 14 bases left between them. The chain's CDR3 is CASNPTANYEQYF. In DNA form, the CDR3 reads TGCGCCAGCAATCCGACAGCCAATTACGAGCAGTACTTC.

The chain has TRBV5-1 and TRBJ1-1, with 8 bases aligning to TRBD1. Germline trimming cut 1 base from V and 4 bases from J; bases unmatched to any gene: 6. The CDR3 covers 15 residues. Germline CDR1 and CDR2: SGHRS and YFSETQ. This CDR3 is CASSLSVTGVTEAFF. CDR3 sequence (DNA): TGCGCCAGCAGCTTGTCGGTGACAGGGGTCACTGAAGCTTTCTTT.

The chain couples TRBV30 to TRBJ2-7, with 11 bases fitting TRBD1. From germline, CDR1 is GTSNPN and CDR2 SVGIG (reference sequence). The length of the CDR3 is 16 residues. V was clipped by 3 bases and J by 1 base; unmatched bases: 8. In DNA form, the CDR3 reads TGTGCCTGGAGGCAAGAGGGGACAGGGGGTTCCTACGAGCAGTACTTC. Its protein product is CAWRQEGTGGSYEQYF.

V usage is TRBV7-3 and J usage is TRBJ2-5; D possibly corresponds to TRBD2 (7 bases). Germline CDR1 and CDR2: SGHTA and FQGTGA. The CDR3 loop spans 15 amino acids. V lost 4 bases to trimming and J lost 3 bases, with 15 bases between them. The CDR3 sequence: CASSYQGGDEETQYF. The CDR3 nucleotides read TGTGCCAGCAGCTATCAAGGGGGGGATGAAGAGACCCAGTACTTC.

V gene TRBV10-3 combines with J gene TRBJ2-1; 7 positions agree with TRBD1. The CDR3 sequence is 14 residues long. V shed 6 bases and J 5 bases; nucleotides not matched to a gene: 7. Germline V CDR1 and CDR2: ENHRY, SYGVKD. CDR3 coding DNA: TGTGCCATCAGACCGGGACAGCTAGACAATGAGCAGTTCTTC. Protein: CAIRPGQLDNEQFF.

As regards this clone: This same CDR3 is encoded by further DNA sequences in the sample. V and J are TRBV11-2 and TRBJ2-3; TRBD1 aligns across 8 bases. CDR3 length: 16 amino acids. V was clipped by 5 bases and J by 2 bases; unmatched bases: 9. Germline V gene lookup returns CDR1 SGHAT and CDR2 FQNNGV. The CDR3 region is CASSPSRDRPTDTQYF. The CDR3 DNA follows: TGTGCCAGCAGCCCAAGTCGGGACAGGCCCACAGATACGCAGTATTTT.